What follows is one TCR beta chain and its context. Germline V gives CDR1 SGHTS, CDR2 YDEGEE. The V end was cut by 3 bases, the J end by 6 bases, with 17 bases between. The CDR3 contains 15 residues. These data are taken from a study of blood T cell repertoires in COVID-19. Study information: The United States, Italy and Spain supplied acute and convalescent COVID-19 samples.

Data came from immunoSEQ multiplex PCR; TCRdb stores just in-frame clones and leaves some out. Of about 200,000 clones in the sample, around 82% were seen once. The source is a woman between 65 and 79 years old with acute or convalescent COVID-19. Sequenced sample: peripheral blood. The chain recombines TRBV5-8 with TRBJ2-3; TRBD1 is a possible D gene (6 bases). The CDR3 sequence: CASSSPGGQGDTQYF. CDR3 nucleotide sequence: TGTGCCAGCAGCTCACCTGGCGGCCAGGGGGATACGCAGTATTTT.